This TCR beta chain was observed in a study of blood T cell repertoires in COVID-19 (dated by TCRdb to about 2020). General notes on the study: The collaborator samples originated in the United States, Italy and Spain and spanned the acute and convalescent phases of COVID-19. Where HLA class I and class II types were available, the types were taken from metadata supplied by the sample provider, not from assay-based typing. The prospective study material was composed of cDNA or gDNA derived from T cells, B-cell-depleted T cells, or PBMCs. Subjects who had been exposed to COVID-19, were actively infected with it, or had recovered from it provided the deeply sampled blood TCRbeta repertoires that made up the dataset. The samples were drawn from the first 160 participants of the ongoing ImmuneRACE study and from 1,254 subjects provided by 6 global collaborators. A de-identified subject ID, COVID-19 status, age in years and sex were almost always included in the sample metadata. The repertoires were made available in a free public database intended to serve as a resource for research on the immune response to SARS-CoV-2. What the study reported, not specific to this receptor: The quantity of clinical and demographic metadata differed by source and by participant and was supplied without curation.

As regards this clone: Its specific antigen is unknown. No clone much larger than this one lies a single base away; base qualities are absent.

After removal of 4 bases from V and 0 bases from J, the junction retains 3 bases not matched to a gene. The germline V gene encodes CDR1 SGHRS and CDR2 YFSETQ. The CDR3 runs 16 amino acids, cysteine and phenylalanine included. The kept DNA is CDR3 alone, 48 bases in frame from the first base. The immunoSEQ Assay, a bias-controlled multiplex PCR, was used to amplify TCRbeta CDR3 regions from genomic DNA. The authors' pipeline ran thus. Nucleated cell counts per sample were estimated from amplification of reference gene primers within the assay. To quantify the absolute abundance of each unique TCRbeta CDR3 rearrangement, sequence reads were collapsed and filtered. For each sample, productive Simpson clonality was calculated by taking the square root of Simpson's diversity index across productive rearrangements. TCRdb provides this immuneACCESS table in a form limited to in-frame rearrangements. Some clones are lacking; in checked studies, under half of them reflect an unresolved V gene, and why the rest are absent is not known. V and J calls and clone size follow that table, whereas D and trimming were derived from the DNA. A total of some 68,000 clones appear in this sample, roughly nine tenths of them only once. The ten largest clones add up to 3.5% to 4.5% of the sample.

Collaborating institutions collected whole blood in K2EDTA tubes following their own protocols. For TCRbeta analysis, collaborator samples were shipped as frozen whole blood, as isolated PBMCs, or as DNA extracted from either sample type. The receptor chain draws on TRBV5-1 and TRBJ2-3, and 12 junctional nucleotides match TRBD2. The source material was peripheral blood. The TCR comes from a man in his fifties or sixties with active COVID-19. The DNA sequence is given as TGCGCCAGCAGCGACGGACTAGCGGGAAGCACAGATACGCAGTATTTT. Its translation reads: CASSDGLAGSTDTQYF.